The sequence of this TCR beta chain was determined in a study of PD-1 blockade in classical Hodgkin lymphoma. Points from the study as a whole: What caused the repertoire differences, perhaps disease activity or prior therapy, remains undefined. It was among complete responders that baseline diversity resembled that of newly diagnosed patients.

Autologous stem cell transplantation was followed by relapse in every patient, and brentuximab vedotin exposure varied. Responses achieved at best were complete response, partial response or progressive disease. A note on this clone: The target antigen is unknown. One end of the junction varies from germline; a read error may be responsible.

Libraries were prepared by immunoSEQ multiplex PCR; TCRdb keeps only in-frame clonotypes and omits some of them. Here the sample spans 45,000 to 55,000 clones, about 85% being singletons. This TCR was recovered from a human donor with classical Hodgkin lymphoma. Sequenced material: peripheral blood mononuclear cells (PBMCs), taken at baseline.

The DNA for the CDR3 is TGTGCCAGCAGTTCCGGGTACGAGCAGTACTTC. It yields the protein CASSSGYEQYF. V and J are TRBV10-3 and TRBJ2-7; D unresolved. Germline values: CDR1 ENHRY, CDR2 SYGVKD. CDR3 length: 11 residues.